These 19 T cell receptor beta chains came from one sample sequenced in a study of T-cell reconstitution after alpha-beta-depleted transplantation in children. Researchers prepared the TCRbeta library using unique molecular identifiers, the study reports. TCRdb re-analysed the PCR reads in MiXCR, keeping a single row per CDR3 protein. The sample contains approximately 210,000 distinct CDR3 sequences, roughly a sixth of which appear only once. The sample in question was PBMCs, mostly from graft donor cells, obtained 360 days after TCRalphabeta/CD19-depleted stem cell transplant. Receptors originate from a male patient aged 2-15 years who had a stem cell transplant for acute lymphoblastic leukemia, so the T cells may come from the graft donor.

The rearrangement links TRBV12-3 or TRBV12-4 to TRBJ2-7; TRBD1 might be the D (6 bases). CDR3 length: 14 residues. V lost 7 bases and J lost 2, with 15 bases in between. CDR3 nucleotides: TGTGCCAGCAAACCTACAGGGCCCGCCTACGAGCAGTACTTC. The encoded protein is CASKPTGPAYEQYF.

This clonotype was observed a handful of times. The chain recombines TRBV11-3 with TRBJ2-2; 11 nucleotides align to TRBD2. V dropped 3 bases and J dropped 5; count of bases not matched to a gene: 8. CDR3 length equals 17 residues. Per the germline V gene, CDR1 is SGHNT and CDR2 is YENEEA. The CDR3 nucleotides are TGTGCCAGCAGCTTTCGAACACTAGCGGGAGCTACCGGGGAGCTGTTTTTT. Its protein is CASSFRTLAGATGELFF.

V is TRBV14 and J is TRBJ2-1; D perhaps matches TRBD2 (5 bases). From germline, CDR1 is SGHDN and CDR2 FVKESK. The CDR3 length is 13 residues. Trimming stripped 8 bases from V and 9 bases from J, with 17 bases between. In DNA form, the CDR3 reads TGTGCCAGCGGGAGATCGGTTGAGCGTGAGCAGTTCTTC. Amino acid sequence: CASGRSVEREQFF. The full variable domain, its missing parts supplied by reference TRBV14 and TRBJ2-1, is EAGVTQFPSHSVIEKGQTVTLRCDPISGHDNLYWYRRVMGKEIKFLLHFVKESKQDESGMPNNRFLAERTGGTYSTLKVQPAELEDSGVYFCASGRSVEREQFFGPGTRLTVL.

This clonotype has ten or more counts. The chain recombines TRBV20-1 with TRBJ2-7, with 10 bases fitting TRBD2. The CDR3 extends over 15 amino acids. Germline loops: CDR1 DFQATT, CDR2 SNEGSKA (reference sequence). Trimming removed 6 bases from V and 3 bases from J; junction bases left unmatched: 11. The chain's CDR3 is CSAMSSGSLDYEQYF. The DNA of the CDR3 is TGCAGTGCCATGTCTAGCGGGAGTTTGGACTACGAGCAGTACTTC.

This clonotype was counted only a few times. This sequence joins TRBV6-5 and TRBJ2-7; TRBD1 agrees at 10 bases. With V trimmed by 2 bases and J by 5 bases, 6 bases remained unmatched. The CDR3 is made up of 15 amino acids. In germline, CDR1 is MNHEY, CDR2 SVGAGI. In DNA, the CDR3 is TGTGCCAGCAGTTACGGGGGGGGACAGGGGAACGAGCAGTACTTC. The encoded protein is CASSYGGGQGNEQYF.

The chain uses TRBV19 and TRBJ1-1, with 7 nucleotides matching TRBD1. The CDR3 is made up of 15 amino acids. The trim removed 6 bases at V and 6 bases at J, leaving 13 bases unmatched. The germline CDR1 and CDR2 sequences are LNHDA and SQIVND (reference sequence). The CDR3 DNA reads TGTGCCAGTAGGGAGGGACAGCCGGAAAGGGCTGAAGCTTTCTTT. It codes for CASREGQPERAEAFF.

The chain is built from TRBV20-1 and TRBJ1-1, with a weak D call TRBD1 (5 bases). Per germline, CDR1 DFQATT and CDR2 SNEGSKA (reference sequence). The CDR3 is 14 amino acids. V lost 4 bases, J lost 1 base, and 13 bases lay in between. DNA for the CDR3: TGCAGTGCTATCTCCGGGACCCAGAACACTGAAGCTTTCTTT. Its translation is CSAISGTQNTEAFF.

The chain joins TRBV4-1 to TRBJ2-3; 15 positions agree with TRBD2. V shed 6 bases and J 2 bases; nucleotides not matched to a gene: 9. The germline gives CDR1 MGHRA, CDR2 YSYEKL. This CDR3 is built from 18 residues. CDR3 nucleotides: TGCGCCAGCAGTCACTGGACTAGCGGGGGGGTATACACAGATACGCAGTATTTT. Its translation: CASSHWTSGGVYTDTQYF.

This clonotype was observed a handful of times. Its ends do not fully match the called genes, so a read error is possible. This sequence joins TRBV4-3 and TRBJ2-7, with TRBD1 matching over 7 bases. This CDR3 is built from 19 residues. Germline V gives CDR1 LGHNA, CDR2 YSLEER. CDR3 region: CASSQETLKGTVISHEQYF. The CDR3 DNA reads as TGCGCCAGCAGCCAAGAGACACTAAAGGGGACAGTGATCTCCCACGAGCAGTACTTC.

The chain carries TRBV29-1 and TRBJ1-2; D might be TRBD1 (6 bases). This CDR3 is built from 10 residues. The V gene's germline CDR1 is SQVTM and CDR2 ANQGSEA. Trimming cost V 3 bases and J 13 bases, with 12 bases left between them. The CDR3, as DNA: TGCAGCGTTGACGGGGGCATGGCCACCTTC. It is translated as CSVDGGMATF. Full variable domain (remainder filled in from reference TRBV29-1 and TRBJ1-2): SAVISQKPSRDICQRGTSLTIQCQVDSQVTMMFWYRQQPGQSLTLIATANQGSEATYESGFVIDKFPISRPNLTFSTLTVSNMSPEDSSIYLCSVDGGMATFGSGTRLTVV.

With regard to this clonotype: One junction end disagrees with the germline gene, perhaps due to a read error. J is TRBJ2-7 and V is TRBV5-1; D tentatively reads TRBD1 or TRBD2 (6 bases each). Germline-derived CDR1 and CDR2 are SGHRS and YFSETQ. This CDR3 has 16 residues. CDR3 region: CAGSLEWGRGRPDQYF. The CDR3 bases are TGCGCCGGCAGCTTGGAGTGGGGGCGGGGCAGGCCCGACCAGTACTTC.

This clonotype was picked up one time. The chain combines TRBV5-1 with TRBJ2-3; D possibly matches TRBD1 or TRBD2 (5 bases each). CDR3 length: 15 amino acids. The germline gives CDR1 SGHRS, CDR2 YFSETQ. V dropped 0 bases and J dropped 7 bases, with 15 bases sitting between them. CDR3 bases: TGCGCCAGCAGCTTGGTTCTTGCCGAGGGACATACGCAGTATTTT. It is translated as CASSLVLAEGHTQYF.

The chain carries TRBV7-9 and TRBJ1-2, with 9 bases lining up with TRBD1. Germline CDR1 SEHNR, CDR2 FQNEAQ (reference sequence). The CDR3 is 17 residues long. V was clipped by 6 bases and J by 0 bases; unmatched bases: 11. CDR3 in amino acids: CASRPHRGRFANYGYTF. CDR3 coding DNA: TGTGCCAGCAGACCGCACAGGGGGCGTTTTGCTAACTATGGCTACACCTTC.

This clonotype was found a few times. The J gene is TRBJ1-1, the V gene TRBV19, with TRBD1 identical over 9 bases. The CDR3 length is 16 residues. V trimming: 3 bases; J trimming: 6 bases; junction bases outside the gene matches: 11. Germline CDR1 and CDR2: LNHDA and SQIVND (reference sequence). The DNA for the CDR3 is TGTGCCAGTAGTATCCGTGGGACAGGGCCGGGGGCTGAAGCTTTCTTT. As protein: CASSIRGTGPGAEAFF.

In its sample, this clonotype was seen a few times. The V call is TRBV29-1, the J call TRBJ2-5, with D unclear. The CDR3 spans 12 residues. The germline V and J ends were trimmed by 6 bases and 4 bases, with 12 bases remaining between them. CDR1 is SQVTM, CDR2 ANQGSEA, per germline. The CDR3 region is CSVVSTGETQYF. DNA of the CDR3: TGCAGCGTCGTGAGTACGGGAGAGACCCAGTACTTC.

V usage is TRBV3-1 and J usage is TRBJ2-3; possible D gene TRBD1, 5 bases. Trimming left V 1 base short and J 2 bases short, with 16 bases between. CDR1 and CDR2 from the germline V gene are LGHDT and YNNKEL (reference sequence). The CDR3 extends over 17 amino acids. This CDR3 reads CASSQGQGPPYTDTQYF. CDR3 in DNA: TGTGCCAGCAGCCAAGGGCAGGGCCCACCCTACACAGATACGCAGTATTTT.

This clonotype showed up just a few times. The J gene is TRBJ1-5, the V gene TRBV18; weak D call: TRBD1 (5 bases). This CDR3 is built from 13 residues. Trimming removed 6 bases from V and 1 base from J, with 7 bases in between. CDR1 and CDR2 (germline): KGHSH, LQKENI. This CDR3 reads CASSEGSNQPQHF. The CDR3 DNA is TGTGCCAGCTCCGAGGGGAGCAATCAGCCCCAGCATTTT.

This clonotype appeared a few times. The chain links TRBV20-1 to TRBJ2-3, with 11 bases aligning to TRBD2. V shed 6 bases and J 6 bases; nucleotides not matched to a gene: 17. In germline, CDR1 is DFQATT, CDR2 SNEGSKA (reference sequence). CDR3 length: 17 amino acids. The CDR3 here is CSAATSGSLPGYDTQYF. CDR3 sequence (DNA): TGCAGTGCGGCCACTAGCGGGAGCCTTCCGGGGTATGATACGCAGTATTTT.

This chain links TRBV7-8 with TRBJ1-2; D uncertain. CDR1 is SGHVS, CDR2 FQNEAQ, per germline. The germline V and J ends were trimmed by 3 bases and 7 bases, with 12 bases remaining between them. The length of the CDR3 is 13 residues. This CDR3 reads CASSLLPARGYTF. Here the CDR3 DNA reads TGTGCCAGCAGCTTGCTACCAGCACGTGGCTACACCTTC. The variable domain in full, completed from reference TRBV7-8 and TRBJ1-2, reads GAGVSQSPRYKVAKRGQDVALRCDPISGHVSLFWYQQALGQGPEFLTYFQNEAQLDKSGLPSDRFFAERPEGSVSTLKIQRTQQEDSAVYLCASSLLPARGYTFGSGTRLTVV.